The source of this TCR beta chain is a study of CD8 T cells in Susac syndrome. Germline V gene data show CDR1 as LGHNA and CDR2 as YSLEER. The CDR3 is 13 residues long. Trimming shortened V by 8 bases and J by 0 bases, and 8 bases separated the two germline ends. CD8+ and CD4+ T cells from blood underwent TCR beta sequencing. An input of about 0.45 to 1 ug of RNA was subjected to reverse transcription using random hexamers. The CDR3 of TCR beta was amplified by immunoSEQ multiplex PCR across 54 Vbeta and 13 Jbeta. TCRdb analysed the immunoSEQ multiplex PCR reads with MiXCR anew, one entry per CDR3 protein. The table has some 130,000 distinct CDR3 sequences, 90% to 95% seen once.

The source of this sequence is a human donor with multiple sclerosis. The rearrangement joins TRBV4-3 to TRBJ1-3, with D tentatively TRBD1 (6 bases). The material sequenced was CD8+ T cells from PBMCs. The CDR3 here is CASGDISGNTIYF. Written as DNA, the CDR3 is TGCGCCAGCGGGGACATCTCTGGAAACACCATATATTTT.